A single sample gave rise to the 8 T cell receptor beta chains below, sequenced in a study of cytomegalovirus exposure and HLA in healthy donors. The PCR employed 60 Vbeta primers together with 13 Jbeta primers. TCRdb's copy holds only in-frame clones and misses some; the assay was immunoSEQ multiplex PCR. This table holds around 90,000 clones, roughly 79% found once. Sequences were obtained from PBMCs. These receptors were taken from a man aged 25-45 years in good health and CMV-seronegative.

The rearrangement uses TRBV29-1 and TRBJ1-1; D uncertain. There are 14 residues in the CDR3. The V and J ends lost 4 bases and 5 bases respectively, with 17 bases between them. Germline CDR1 is SQVTM and CDR2 is ANQGSEA. CDR3 bases: TGCAGCGTTGTTACCGGGAGAGAAGGGACTGAAGCTTTCTTT. Translation gives CSVVTGREGTEAFF.

DNA for the CDR3: TGTGCCAGCTCACCAGCAGGGGTGAGTAATGAGCAGTTCTTC. It specifies CASSPAGVSNEQFF. The chain combines TRBV18 with TRBJ2-1; TRBD1 might be the D (6 bases). CDR3 length: 14 amino acids. In germline, CDR1 is KGHSH, CDR2 LQKENI. V was cut by 2 bases and J by 7 bases, with 12 bases left in between.

The chain's CDR3 is CASSPIELAGGPLDTQYF. The DNA of the CDR3 is TGTGCCAGCAGCCCCATTGAACTAGCGGGGGGGCCGTTAGATACGCAGTATTTT. This chain uses TRBV9 with TRBJ2-3; 13 bases fit TRBD2. With 4 bases clipped from V and 5 bases from J, the junction kept 13 bases outside the gene matches. The germline CDR1 and CDR2 sequences are SGDLS and YYNGEE. The CDR3 spans 18 residues.

Here the CDR3 reads CASSVRQASGEAFF. CDR3 DNA sequence: TGTGCCAGCAGCGTAAGACAGGCCTCTGGTGAAGCTTTCTTT. J is TRBJ1-1 and V is TRBV9, with a tentative D call TRBD1 (6 bases). The germline V and J ends were trimmed by 1 base and 7 bases, with 14 bases remaining between them. The germline CDR1 and CDR2 sequences are SGDLS and YYNGEE. The CDR3 runs 14 residues.

This clone was detected a few times. V gene TRBV6-5 combines with J gene TRBJ2-7; no clear D gene. Per the germline V gene, CDR1 is MNHEY and CDR2 is SVGAGI. This CDR3 has 14 residues. Trimming shortened V by 0 bases and J by 2 bases, and 8 bases separated the two germline ends. For the CDR3, the DNA is TGTGCCAGCAGTTACTCAATCGCAGCCTACGAGCAGTACTTC. Its translation: CASSYSIAAYEQYF.

CDR3 loop: CASSQATGGAYHEQFF. The CDR3 region has the DNA TGCGCCAGCAGCCAGGCTACAGGGGGCGCGTACCATGAGCAGTTCTTC. The J gene is TRBJ2-1, the V gene TRBV4-3; TRBD1 matches 9 bases. The CDR3 totals 16 residues. The junction had 11 bases not matched to a gene; V was cut back by 3 bases and J by 8 bases. Looked up from germline, CDR1 is LGHNA and CDR2 is YSLEER.

The rearrangement links TRBV27 to TRBJ2-7; D might be TRBD1 (6 bases). In germline, CDR1 is MNHEY, CDR2 SMNVEV (reference sequence). The CDR3 totals 15 residues. The V end was cut by 7 bases, the J end by 2 bases, with 18 bases between. The CDR3 DNA reads TGTGCCAGCACCCCCGCCGGGACACGCACCTACGAGCAGTACTTC. It encodes CASTPAGTRTYEQYF.

The V and J genes are TRBV7-9 and TRBJ2-5; 8 bases are a match to TRBD2. This CDR3 has 14 residues. Germline assignment: CDR1 SEHNR and CDR2 FQNEAQ (reference sequence). With V trimmed by 6 bases and J by 5 bases, 8 bases remained unmatched. The CDR3 nucleotides read TGTGCCAGCAGTCGAGCGGGGGCCGGGGAGACCCAGTACTTC. Its protein is CASSRAGAGETQYF.